This T cell receptor beta chain came from a study of T cell changes during pregnancy in multiple sclerosis. TCRdb's copy holds only in-frame clones and misses some; the assay was immunoSEQ multiplex PCR. The table has around 71,000 clones, about 92% seen once. The length of the CDR3 is 14 residues. J was trimmed by 3 bases and V by 3 bases; bases with no gene match: 3. CDR1 and CDR2 (germline): SGHDT, YYEEEE. The gene calls are TRBV5-6 and TRBJ1-5; TRBD1 aligns across 7 bases. This TCR came from a female donor with multiple sclerosis, enrolled in a pregnancy study. This sample comprised peripheral blood, obtained after pregnancy. The CDR3 DNA reads TGTGCCAGCAGCTCTGACAGGGCCAATCAGCCCCAGCATTTT. Translated, it gives CASSSDRANQPQHF.